The 8 T cell receptor beta chains reported below all come from one sample, sequenced in a study of post-analysis software for immune sequencing data. Whole-study results and caveats: Patients used a few TRBV segments, including TRBV5-6, TRBV5-1 and TRBV20-1, more often than controls.

Antigens for these TCRs are unknown. Sequencing libraries made from TCR beta cDNA carried unique molecular identifiers. MiXCR was run by TCRdb on the PCR reads, yielding one entry per CDR3 protein. The top ten hold around 11% of the sample, which has approximately 660,000 distinct CDR3 sequences, 55% to 60% seen once. Source material: blood. All receptors come from a girl aged 2 to 9 with multiple sclerosis.

This chain joins TRBV12-3 or TRBV12-4 and TRBJ2-5; 10 nucleotides line up with TRBD2. The CDR3 consists of 18 residues. V lost 1 base and J lost 5; bases outside the gene matches: 13. This chain's CDR3 is CASSLEIGVAGGRETQYF. The CDR3 DNA is TGTGCCAGCAGTTTAGAGATCGGGGTAGCGGGGGGACGGGAGACCCAGTACTTC.

This clonotype appeared a few times. CDR3 in amino acids: CSARRGHLTDTQYF. The CDR3 DNA reads TGCAGTGCTAGGAGAGGGCATCTCACAGATACGCAGTATTTT. The rearrangement links TRBV20-1 to TRBJ2-3, with D perhaps matching TRBD2 (5 bases). Germline loops: CDR1 DFQATT, CDR2 SNEGSKA (reference sequence). V lost 3 bases and J lost 2, with 12 bases in between. This CDR3 is 14 amino acids long.

The genes are TRBV20-1 and TRBJ2-5; a weak D match, TRBD1 (6 bases). Germline CDR1 reads DFQATT; CDR2 reads SNEGSKA (reference sequence). Trimming left V 3 bases short and J 3 bases short, with 11 bases between. CDR3 length: 13 residues. The CDR3 sequence is CSASQGREETQYF. The CDR3 DNA sequence: TGCAGTGCTAGTCAGGGGCGGGAAGAGACCCAGTACTTC.

The rearrangement joins TRBV12-3 or TRBV12-4 to TRBJ2-3; the D is unclear. The CDR3 totals 15 residues. V shed 4 bases and J shed 0 bases, with 11 bases lying between them. The CDR3 loop is CASSSSQASTDTQYF. CDR3 nucleotide sequence: TGTGCCAGCAGTTCGAGCCAGGCTAGCACAGATACGCAGTATTTT.

This chain uses TRBV27 with TRBJ2-7, with D possibly being TRBD2 (5 bases). V shed 6 bases and J shed 0 bases, with 9 bases lying between them. The CDR3 is 13 amino acids. The germline V gene has CDR1 MNHEY and CDR2 SMNVEV (reference sequence). The DNA for the CDR3 is TGTGCCAGCAGCCCGGGATACTCCTACGAGCAGTACTTC. Its translation: CASSPGYSYEQYF.

V and J are TRBV29-1 and TRBJ2-3; 7 nucleotides match TRBD2. In germline, CDR1 is SQVTM, CDR2 ANQGSEA. V lost 5 bases to trimming and J lost 2 bases; unmatched junction nucleotides: 7. The CDR3 sequence is 14 residues long. This chain's CDR3 is CSVPAGGITDTQYF. Here the CDR3 DNA reads TGCAGCGTTCCGGCCGGGGGGATCACAGATACGCAGTATTTT.

This chain joins TRBV20-1 and TRBJ2-7, with D hard to call. The CDR3 spans 13 residues. V was shortened by 5 bases and J by 0 bases, with 11 bases between the two germline ends. Germline-derived CDR1 and CDR2 are DFQATT and SNEGSKA (reference sequence). The DNA for the CDR3 is TGCAGTGCTCAGGCGCCTTTCTCCTACGAGCAGTACTTC. Protein product: CSAQAPFSYEQYF.

The rearrangement uses TRBV10-3 and TRBJ2-1; the match to TRBD2 covers 8 bases. Germline V gene sequence: CDR1 ENHRY, CDR2 SYGVKD. The CDR3 covers 16 residues. The J segment lost 5 bases and the V segment lost 6 bases, leaving 12 bases of the junction unmatched. The CDR3 nucleotides read TGTGCCATCAGCGTCACTCGAGCGGGAGACCACAATGAGCAGTTCTTC. Encoded protein: CAISVTRAGDHNEQFF.